Below, 13 T cell receptor beta chains from the same sample are listed, as sequenced in a study of sequential checkpoint blockade in melanoma. Treatment given: randomized to nivolumab then ipilimumab (arm A) or the reverse (arm B). Clones were read by immunoSEQ multiplex PCR, and TCRdb kept only the in-frame ones, dropping some. Of approximately 2,000 clones in the sample, roughly 31% were seen once. The sequenced sample was tumor tissue (inferred from file names), obtained from a patient given nivolumab and ipilimumab in sequence. These receptors were collected from a human donor with melanoma.

This chain joins TRBV29-1 and TRBJ2-3, with TRBD2 matching 11 bases. Germline V gene sequence: CDR1 SQVTM, CDR2 ANQGSEA. Losses at the gene ends were 8 bases for V and 3 bases for J; bases not matched to a gene: 7. This CDR3 region has 14 residues. The CDR3 nucleotides read TGCAGCTATAGCGGGGGGGAACTTACAGATACGCAGTATTTT. It translates to CSYSGGELTDTQYF.

The CDR3 reads CASSLTDRVNEQYF. CDR3 DNA sequence: TGTGCCAGCAGCCTAACGGACAGGGTCAACGAGCAGTACTTC. V usage is TRBV11-3 and J usage is TRBJ2-7, with 8 bases that match TRBD1. The CDR3 contains 14 residues. V lost 5 bases to trimming and J lost 5 bases; unmatched junction nucleotides: 8. The V gene's germline CDR1 is SGHNT and CDR2 YENEEA.

In its sample, this clone was seen a few times. Here the CDR3 reads CASSYSGTGPFTF. In DNA, the CDR3 is TGTGCCAGCAGTTACTCGGGGACAGGCCCTTTCACCTTC. This sequence joins TRBV6-7 and TRBJ1-2, with 8 bases fitting TRBD1. TRBV6-7 has ORF status, its function being uncertain. The CDR3 has 13 residues. Germline trimming cut 0 bases from V and 13 bases from J; bases unmatched to any gene: 7.

This clone appeared a few times. This chain joins TRBV6-8 and TRBJ1-1; D gene uncertain. Trimming removed 10 bases from V and 2 bases from J, with 20 bases in between. Germline loops: CDR1 MNHGY, CDR2 SAAAGT. CDR3 length: 15 amino acids. CDR3 region: CAIKSVSTPNTEAFF. CDR3 nucleotide sequence: TGTGCCATTAAGTCCGTATCCACCCCTAACACTGAAGCTTTCTTT.

Within the sample, this clone is medium-sized. CDR3 nucleotide sequence: TGTGCCAGCAGCTTAGTTCTCTCAGGGCCTTATGACACTGAAGCTTTCTTT. This codes for CASSLVLSGPYDTEAFF. The genes are TRBV11-3 and TRBJ1-1; a possible D gene is TRBD1 (5 bases). The germline V gene has CDR1 SGHNT and CDR2 YENEEA. V lost 1 base and J 3 bases, leaving 18 bases between the germline ends. The CDR3 loop spans 17 amino acids.

By proportion, this clone is large. The chain combines TRBV9 with TRBJ2-5; 7 nucleotides align to TRBD1. CDR3 length: 14 amino acids. CDR1 is SGDLS, CDR2 YYNGEE, per germline. V dropped 5 bases and J dropped 4; count of bases not matched to a gene: 8. The CDR3 loop is CASSGGQLGETQYF. CDR3 DNA: TGTGCCAGCAGTGGGGGACAGCTAGGAGAGACCCAGTACTTC.

The chain employs TRBV28 and TRBJ1-4, with D unclear. Germline values: CDR1 MDHEN, CDR2 SYDVKM. The CDR3 has 12 amino acids. V dropped 6 bases and J dropped 10 bases, with 12 bases sitting between them. The DNA for the CDR3 is TGTGCCAGCAGAGAAGTGGGTGGAAAACTGTTTTTT. Translated, it gives CASREVGGKLFF.

This rearrangement joins TRBV5-2 to TRBJ2-2; no check of the table's D call, TRBD2, against the DNA was made. TRBV5-2 is deemed a pseudogene. The CDR3 covers 15 residues. CDR3 in amino acids: CASSLGSGGAGELFF. The CDR3 nucleotides read TGTGCCAGCAGCTTGGGCAGCGGGGGGGCCGGGGAGCTGTTTTTT.

In its sample, this clone is large. In DNA form, the CDR3 reads TGTGCCAGCAGCCTTGATGGGCGGGGTAATGAAAAACTGTTTTTT. This encodes CASSLDGRGNEKLFF. The chain has TRBV11-3 and TRBJ1-4; no definite D call. V was cut by 5 bases and J by 4 bases, with 14 bases left in between. The germline gives CDR1 SGHNT, CDR2 YENEEA. There are 15 residues in the CDR3.

The chain is built from TRBV11-3 and TRBJ2-5, with 10 positions matching TRBD1. The CDR3 is 16 residues long. Germline trimming cut 5 bases from V and 2 bases from J; bases unmatched to any gene: 8. Germline CDR1 SGHNT, CDR2 YENEEA. This CDR3 reads CASSLLGTGAQETQYF. The CDR3, as DNA: TGTGCCAGCAGCCTTTTAGGGACAGGGGCTCAAGAGACCCAGTACTTC.

This clone ranks as large (0.1 to 1%). This chain links TRBV6-8 with TRBJ2-7; no clear D. Trimming left V 7 bases short and J 2 bases short, with 9 bases between. Per germline, CDR1 MNHGY and CDR2 SAAAGT. The CDR3 is 12 amino acids. The CDR3 DNA follows: TGTGCCAGCAAACCCACCGCCTACGAGCAGTACTTC. Its protein product is CASKPTAYEQYF.

The V gene is TRBV14, the J gene TRBJ2-5; 13 nucleotides match TRBD2. The germline V gene has CDR1 SGHDN and CDR2 FVKESK. The CDR3 is 19 residues long. V trimming: 4 bases; J trimming: 3 bases; junction bases outside the gene matches: 14. CDR3 DNA sequence: TGTGCCAGCAGCCGCCCGGGACTAGCGGGGATCAACGCGAAAGAGACCCAGTACTTC. As protein: CASSRPGLAGINAKETQYF.

The rearrangement joins TRBV25-1 to TRBJ2-3; D not resolved. The CDR3 loop spans 16 amino acids. V lost 4 bases, J lost 0 bases, and 14 bases lay in between. Germline CDR1 and CDR2: MGHDK and SYGVNS. CDR3 protein: CASSARSGASTDTQYF. The CDR3 nucleotides are TGTGCCAGCAGTGCCCGGTCAGGAGCTAGCACAGATACGCAGTATTTT. Filled out from reference TRBV25-1 and TRBJ2-3, the complete variable domain reads EADIYQTPRYLVIGTGKKITLECSQTMGHDKMYWYQQDPGMELHLIHYSYGVNSTEKGDLSSESTVSRIRTEHFPLTLESARPSHTSQYLCASSARSGASTDTQYFGPGTRLTVL.